The following is a TCR beta chain sequence with its context. The antigen is not known. The data belong to a study of response to subunit inactivated influenza vaccine. General study findings and limits: There was a suggestion from the authors that each seasonal influenza vaccination recruits few new T cells.

CDR1 is MNHEY and CDR2 is SVGAGI in the germline V gene. The CDR3 is 15 amino acids. V was shortened by 0 bases and J by 4 bases, with 12 bases between the two germline ends. Each CDR3 protein gets one entry after TCRdb re-called the RT-PCR reads with MiXCR. The sample records 150,000 or so distinct CDR3 sequences, about 10% being singletons. Source: CD8+ T cells sorted from PBMCs, taken less than 30 months after vaccination. The TCR sequence derives from a man aged 50 to 75 who received an inactivated influenza vaccine. This sequence joins TRBV6-5 and TRBJ1-1; D gene ambiguous. CDR3 in amino acids: CASSYSTGRGTEAFF. The DNA for the CDR3 is TGTGCCAGCAGTTACTCGACGGGCCGGGGCACTGAAGCTTTCTTT.